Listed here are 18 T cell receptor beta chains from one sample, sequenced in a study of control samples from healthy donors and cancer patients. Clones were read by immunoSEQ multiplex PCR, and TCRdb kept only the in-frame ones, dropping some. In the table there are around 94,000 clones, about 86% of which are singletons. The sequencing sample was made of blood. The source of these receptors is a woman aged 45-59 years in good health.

The CDR3 DNA reads TGTGCCAGCAGCCTAGACATCCGCTCCTACAATGAGCAGTTCTTC. As protein: CASSLDIRSYNEQFF. This sequence joins TRBV7-2 and TRBJ2-1; D remains ambiguous. CDR3 size: 15 residues. Germline V lookup: CDR1 SGHTA, CDR2 FQGNSA. V was trimmed by 5 bases and J by 0 bases, leaving 11 bases between them.

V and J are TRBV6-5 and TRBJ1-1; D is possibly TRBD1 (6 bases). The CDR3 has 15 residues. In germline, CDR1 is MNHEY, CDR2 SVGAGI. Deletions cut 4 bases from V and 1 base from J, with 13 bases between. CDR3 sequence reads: CASSFDRTSNTEAFF. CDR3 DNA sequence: TGTGCCAGCAGTTTCGACAGGACCTCGAACACTGAAGCTTTCTTT.

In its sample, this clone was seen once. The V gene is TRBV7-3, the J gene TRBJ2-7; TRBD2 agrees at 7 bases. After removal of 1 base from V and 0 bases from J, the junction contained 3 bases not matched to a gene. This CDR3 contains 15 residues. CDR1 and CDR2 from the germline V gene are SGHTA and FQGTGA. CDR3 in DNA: TGTGCCAGCAGCTTAAACCCGGGGGGCTCCTACGAGCAGTACTTC. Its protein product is CASSLNPGGSYEQYF.

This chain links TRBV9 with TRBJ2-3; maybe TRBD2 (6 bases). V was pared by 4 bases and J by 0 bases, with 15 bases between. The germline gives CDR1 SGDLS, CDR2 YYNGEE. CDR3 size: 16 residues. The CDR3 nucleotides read TGTGCCAGCAGCCCCGGGACTGCTCCTAGCACAGATACGCAGTATTTT. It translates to CASSPGTAPSTDTQYF.

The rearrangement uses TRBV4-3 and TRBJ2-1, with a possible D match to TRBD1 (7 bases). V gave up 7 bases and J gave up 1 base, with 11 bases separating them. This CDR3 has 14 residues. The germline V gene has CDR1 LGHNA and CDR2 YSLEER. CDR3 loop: CASNQGGSYNEQFF. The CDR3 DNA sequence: TGCGCCAGCAACCAGGGGGGTTCCTACAATGAGCAGTTCTTC.

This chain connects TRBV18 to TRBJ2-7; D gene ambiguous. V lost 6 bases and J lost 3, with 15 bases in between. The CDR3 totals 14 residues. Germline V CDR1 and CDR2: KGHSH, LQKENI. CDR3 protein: CASSPNDLLYEQYF. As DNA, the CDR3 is TGTGCCAGCTCCCCCAACGATCTACTCTACGAGCAGTACTTC.

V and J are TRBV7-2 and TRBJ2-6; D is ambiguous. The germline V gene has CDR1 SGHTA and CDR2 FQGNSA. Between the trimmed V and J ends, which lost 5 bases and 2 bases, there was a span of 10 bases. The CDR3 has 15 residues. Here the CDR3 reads CASSPQWAGANVLTF. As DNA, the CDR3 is TGTGCCAGCAGCCCGCAGTGGGCTGGGGCCAACGTCCTGACTTTC.

The CDR3 sequence: CASSLPSVTSYGYTF. DNA of the CDR3: TGTGCCAGCAGTTTACCTTCGGTGACCTCCTATGGCTACACCTTC. This chain connects TRBV28 to TRBJ1-2, with D unresolved. Trimming took 2 bases from V and 4 from J, leaving 14 bases between them. The CDR3 loop spans 15 amino acids. Germline CDR1 and CDR2: MDHEN and SYDVKM.

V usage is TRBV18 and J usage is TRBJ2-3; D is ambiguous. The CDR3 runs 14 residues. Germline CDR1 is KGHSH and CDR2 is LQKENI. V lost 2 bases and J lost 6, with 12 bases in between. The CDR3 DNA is TGTGCCAGCTCACCAACCACTGGATCCGATACGCAGTATTTT. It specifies CASSPTTGSDTQYF.

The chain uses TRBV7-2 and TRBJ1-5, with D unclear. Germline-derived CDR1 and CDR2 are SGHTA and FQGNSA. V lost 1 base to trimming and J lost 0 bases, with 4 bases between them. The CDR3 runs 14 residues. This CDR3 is CASSLDSSNQPQHF. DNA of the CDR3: TGTGCCAGCAGCTTAGACAGTAGCAATCAGCCCCAGCATTTT.

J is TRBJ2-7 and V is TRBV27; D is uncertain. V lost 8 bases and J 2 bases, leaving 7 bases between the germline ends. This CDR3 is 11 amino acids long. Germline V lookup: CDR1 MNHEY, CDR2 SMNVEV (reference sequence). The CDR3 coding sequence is TGTGCCAGCTCCAACGCCTACGAGCAGTACTTC. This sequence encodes CASSNAYEQYF.

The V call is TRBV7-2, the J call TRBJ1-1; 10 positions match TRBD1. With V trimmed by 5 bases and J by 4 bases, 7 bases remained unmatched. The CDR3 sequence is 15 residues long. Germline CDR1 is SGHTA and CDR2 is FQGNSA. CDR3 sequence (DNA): TGTGCCAGCAGCATCCGACAGGGGGCTGGCACTGAAGCTTTCTTT. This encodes CASSIRQGAGTEAFF. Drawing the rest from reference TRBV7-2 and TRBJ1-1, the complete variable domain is GAGVSQSPSNKVTEKGKDVELRCDPISGHTALYWYRQSLGQGLEFLIYFQGNSAPDKSGLPSDRFSAERTGGSVSTLTIQRTQQEDSAVYLCASSIRQGAGTEAFFGQGTRLTVV.

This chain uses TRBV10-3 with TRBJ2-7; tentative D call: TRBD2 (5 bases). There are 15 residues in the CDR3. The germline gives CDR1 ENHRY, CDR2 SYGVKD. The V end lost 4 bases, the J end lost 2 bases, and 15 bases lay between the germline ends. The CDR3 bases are TGTGCCATCAGTGGCGGGTCCAGTCTTCCCTACGAGCAGTACTTC. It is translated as CAISGGSSLPYEQYF.

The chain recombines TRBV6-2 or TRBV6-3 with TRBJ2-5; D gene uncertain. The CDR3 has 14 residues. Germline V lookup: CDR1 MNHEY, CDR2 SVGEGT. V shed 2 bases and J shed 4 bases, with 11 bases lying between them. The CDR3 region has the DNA TGTGCCAGCAGTTACGGCCTACCGACAGAGACCCAGTACTTC. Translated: CASSYGLPTETQYF.

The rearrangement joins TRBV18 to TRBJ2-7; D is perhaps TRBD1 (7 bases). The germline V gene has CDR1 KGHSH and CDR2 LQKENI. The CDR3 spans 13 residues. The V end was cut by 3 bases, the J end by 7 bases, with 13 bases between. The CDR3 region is CASSPGRGEEQYF. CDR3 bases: TGTGCCAGCTCACCTGGCAGGGGGGAGGAGCAGTACTTC.

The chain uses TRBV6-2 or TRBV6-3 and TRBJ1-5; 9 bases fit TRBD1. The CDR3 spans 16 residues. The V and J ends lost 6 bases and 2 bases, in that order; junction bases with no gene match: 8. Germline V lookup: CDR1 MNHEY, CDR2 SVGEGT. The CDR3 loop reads CASSRGQGRGNQPQHF. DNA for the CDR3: TGTGCCAGCAGCCGGGGACAGGGTAGGGGCAATCAGCCCCAGCATTTT.

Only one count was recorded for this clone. The CDR3 nucleotides read TGTGCCAGTAGTCTGGGTCTTGTCTACGAGCAGTACTTC. It specifies CASSLGLVYEQYF. The chain links TRBV19 to TRBJ2-7; D remains unclear. V was trimmed by 5 bases and J by 3 bases, leaving 11 bases between them. Per germline, CDR1 LNHDA and CDR2 SQIVND (reference sequence). The CDR3 is 13 residues long.

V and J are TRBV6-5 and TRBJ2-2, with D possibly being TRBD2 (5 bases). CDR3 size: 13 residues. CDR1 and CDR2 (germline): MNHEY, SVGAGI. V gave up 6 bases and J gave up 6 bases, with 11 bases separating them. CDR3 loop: CASSLRRAGELFF. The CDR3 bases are TGTGCCAGCAGCCTAAGGCGGGCCGGGGAGCTGTTTTTT.